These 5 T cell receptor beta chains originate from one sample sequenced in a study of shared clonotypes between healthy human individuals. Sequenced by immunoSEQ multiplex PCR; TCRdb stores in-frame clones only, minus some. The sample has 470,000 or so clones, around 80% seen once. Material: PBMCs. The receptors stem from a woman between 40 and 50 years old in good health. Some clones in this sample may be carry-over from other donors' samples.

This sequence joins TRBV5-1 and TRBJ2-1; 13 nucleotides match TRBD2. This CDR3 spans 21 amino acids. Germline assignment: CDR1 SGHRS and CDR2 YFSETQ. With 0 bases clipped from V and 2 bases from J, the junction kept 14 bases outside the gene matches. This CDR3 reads CASSLVVGTSGIIRPYNEQFF. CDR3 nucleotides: TGCGCCAGCAGCTTGGTTGTTGGGACTAGCGGGATAATTAGGCCCTACAATGAGCAGTTCTTC.

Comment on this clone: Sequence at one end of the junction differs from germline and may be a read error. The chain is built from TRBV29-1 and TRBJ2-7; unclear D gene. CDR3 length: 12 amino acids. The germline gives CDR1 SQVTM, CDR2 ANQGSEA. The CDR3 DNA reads TGCAGCGTTGAGGTCAGTACCTACGAGCAGTGCTTC. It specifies CSVEVSTYEQCF.

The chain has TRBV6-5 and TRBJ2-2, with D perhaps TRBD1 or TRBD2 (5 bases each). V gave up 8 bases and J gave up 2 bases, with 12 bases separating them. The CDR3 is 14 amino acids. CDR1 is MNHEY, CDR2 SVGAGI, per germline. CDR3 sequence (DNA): TGTGCCAGCCGTACTAGGGGAAACACCGGGGAGCTGTTTTTT. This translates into CASRTRGNTGELFF.

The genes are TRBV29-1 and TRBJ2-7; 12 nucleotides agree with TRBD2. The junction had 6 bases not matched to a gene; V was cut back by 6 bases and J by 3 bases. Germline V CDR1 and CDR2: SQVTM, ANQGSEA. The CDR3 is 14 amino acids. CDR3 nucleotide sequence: TGCAGCGTGGTGACTAGCGGGAGTTTCTACGAGCAGTACTTC. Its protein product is CSVVTSGSFYEQYF.

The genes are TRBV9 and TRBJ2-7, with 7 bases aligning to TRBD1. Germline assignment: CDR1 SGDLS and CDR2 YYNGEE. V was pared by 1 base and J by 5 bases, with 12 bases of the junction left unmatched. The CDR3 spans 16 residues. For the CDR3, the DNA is TGTGCCAGCAGCGTAAGTTCCAGGGGGAGTATCAACGAGCAGTACTTC. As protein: CASSVSSRGSINEQYF.